The clone carrying this T cell receptor (beta chain) was seen a single time. The sample comes from a study of control samples from healthy donors and cancer patients. V lost 0 bases and J lost 3; bases outside the gene matches: 7. The germline V gene encodes CDR1 LGHDT and CDR2 YNNKEL (reference sequence). The CDR3 has 17 amino acids. Only in-frame clones appear in the TCRdb table, and some are missing; sequencing was by immunoSEQ multiplex PCR. This sample yields 90,000 or so clones, of which around 90% are seen a single time; about 15% belongs to the top ten. The sample taken for sequencing was blood. The TCR was taken from a woman in her sixties or seventies in good health. The chain joins TRBV3-1 (or the pseudogene TRBV3-2) to TRBJ1-3; 8 bases fit TRBD1. The CDR3 DNA follows: TGTGCCAGCAGCCAAGAGACGCAGGGGGCGTATGGAAACACCATATATTTT. It specifies CASSQETQGAYGNTIYF.